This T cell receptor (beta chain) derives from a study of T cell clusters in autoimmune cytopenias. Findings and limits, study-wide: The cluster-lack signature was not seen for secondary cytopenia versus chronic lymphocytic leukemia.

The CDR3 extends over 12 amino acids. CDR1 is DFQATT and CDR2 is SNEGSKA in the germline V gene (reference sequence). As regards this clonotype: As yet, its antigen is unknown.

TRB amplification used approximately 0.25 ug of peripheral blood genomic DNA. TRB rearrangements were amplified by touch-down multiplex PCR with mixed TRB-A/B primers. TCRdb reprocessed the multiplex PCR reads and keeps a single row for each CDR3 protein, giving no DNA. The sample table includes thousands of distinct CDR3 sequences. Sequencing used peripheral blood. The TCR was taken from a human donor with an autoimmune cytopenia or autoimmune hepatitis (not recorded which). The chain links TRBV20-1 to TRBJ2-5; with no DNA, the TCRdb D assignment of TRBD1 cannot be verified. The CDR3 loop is CSGVTGVKTQYF.